These 22 T cell receptor beta chains share one sample of origin, sequenced in a study of shared clonotypes between healthy human individuals. Measured with immunoSEQ multiplex PCR; TCRdb has only the in-frame clones, and not every one. The data show 2 million to 3 million clones, roughly 93% seen once. The sample consisted of naive CD4+ T cells from PBMCs. As to subset: CD45RA+ positively selected. These receptors came from a man younger than 30 in good health. Some clones in this sample may be carry-over from other donors' samples.

This CDR3 reads CASSIDRGRAFF. CDR3 nucleotide sequence: TGTGCCAGTAGTATAGACAGGGGCAGGGCTTTCTTT. The chain recombines TRBV19 with TRBJ1-1, with a tentative D call TRBD1 (6 bases). V lost 0 bases to trimming and J lost 11 bases, with 10 bases between them. The germline gives CDR1 LNHDA, CDR2 SQIVND (reference sequence). The CDR3 sequence is 12 residues long.

The CDR3 nucleotides read TGTGCCAGCAGCTTATTTGGGGACGGGACTGAAGCTTTCTTT. Its protein product is CASSLFGDGTEAFF. The V call is TRBV11-2, the J call TRBJ1-1, with D perhaps TRBD1 (5 bases). There are 14 residues in the CDR3. Trimming shortened V by 2 bases and J by 5 bases, and 12 bases separated the two germline ends. Per the germline V gene, CDR1 is SGHAT and CDR2 is FQNNGV.

The V and J genes are TRBV28 and TRBJ2-5; weak D call: TRBD2 (5 bases). Germline V gene sequence: CDR1 MDHEN, CDR2 SYDVKM. The CDR3 covers 14 residues. V was shortened by 6 bases and J by 2 bases, with 13 bases between the two germline ends. CDR3 amino acids: CASSRYSGQETQYF. CDR3 coding DNA: TGTGCCAGCAGCCGCTATTCGGGGCAAGAGACCCAGTACTTC.

The gene calls are TRBV6-1 and TRBJ2-2, with a tentative D call TRBD2 (5 bases). This CDR3 is built from 15 residues. Germline loops: CDR1 MNHNS, CDR2 SASEGT. Trimming removed 6 bases from V and 2 bases from J, with 13 bases in between. CDR3 DNA sequence: TGTGCCAGCAGGGCCGGAAGCGGTAACACCGGGGAGCTGTTTTTT. This codes for CASRAGSGNTGELFF.

This clone was picked up a small number of times. Additional DNA sequences in this sample encode the identical CDR3. CDR3 sequence: CASSLVSYEQYF. The CDR3 region has the DNA TGTGCCAGCAGCTTAGTATCCTACGAGCAGTACTTC. The chain recombines TRBV7-2 with TRBJ2-7; unclear D gene. The CDR3 consists of 12 residues. V gave up 1 base and J gave up 1 base, with 2 bases separating them. Germline V gene sequence: CDR1 SGHTA, CDR2 FQGNSA.

The V gene is TRBV7-8, the J gene TRBJ2-1; 7 bases are shared with TRBD2. The CDR3 contains 16 residues. V lost 1 base to trimming and J lost 12 bases; unmatched junction nucleotides: 15. Germline V gives CDR1 SGHVS, CDR2 FQNEAQ. The CDR3 bases are TGTGCCAGCAGCTTAGTTGGGACCCTAGCGGTCCCGGGGCAGTTCTTC. Protein sequence: CASSLVGTLAVPGQFF. The full variable domain, with the rest looked up from reference TRBV7-8 and TRBJ2-1, is GAGVSQSPRYKVAKRGQDVALRCDPISGHVSLFWYQQALGQGPEFLTYFQNEAQLDKSGLPSDRFFAERPEGSVSTLKIQRTQQEDSAVYLCASSLVGTLAVPGQFFGPGTRLTVL.

The CDR3 region has the DNA TGTGCCAGCAGTGAGGACGGTGGCACAGATACGCAGTATTTT. This sequence encodes CASSEDGGTDTQYF. The V call is TRBV6-4, the J call TRBJ2-3; D is unresolved. The V and J ends lost 3 bases and 1 base respectively, with 8 bases between them. The CDR3 extends over 14 amino acids. Looked up from germline, CDR1 is MRHNA and CDR2 is SNTAGT.

The rearrangement joins TRBV7-6 to TRBJ2-5; D is ambiguous. Germline CDR1 is SGHVS and CDR2 is FNYEAQ. The CDR3 contains 13 residues. Trimming removed 4 bases from V and 2 bases from J, with 8 bases in between. CDR3 sequence (DNA): TGTGCCAGCAGCTCCGGCCTGCAAGAGACCCAGTACTTC. Protein sequence: CASSSGLQETQYF.

The chain uses TRBV7-9 and TRBJ2-7, with 9 bases identical to TRBD2. Germline CDR1 SEHNR, CDR2 FQNEAQ (reference sequence). The trim removed 4 bases at V and 7 bases at J, leaving 17 bases unmatched. The CDR3 has 17 amino acids. The CDR3 coding sequence is TGTGCCAGCAGCTCTAATTACCAGCTAGCGGGAAAGGCGGAGCAGTACTTC. Protein sequence: CASSSNYQLAGKAEQYF.

The chain combines TRBV5-4 with TRBJ1-2, with D possibly matching TRBD1 (6 bases). V dropped 3 bases and J dropped 4 bases, with 19 bases sitting between them. The length of the CDR3 is 16 residues. Germline CDR1 SGHNT, CDR2 YYREEE (reference sequence). CDR3 sequence: CASSSYTGYFSYGYTF. CDR3 nucleotide sequence: TGTGCCAGCAGCTCTTATACAGGGTACTTTAGCTATGGCTACACCTTC.

This rearrangement joins TRBV2 to TRBJ2-1; the D is unclear. Trimming shortened V by 6 bases and J by 4 bases, and 10 bases separated the two germline ends. Germline assignment: CDR1 SNHLY and CDR2 FYNNEI. This CDR3 has 13 amino acids. CDR3 amino acids: CASRRNSYNEQFF. The CDR3 DNA follows: TGTGCCAGCAGGCGCAACAGTTACAATGAGCAGTTCTTC.

Turning to this clone: The same CDR3 is also encoded by other DNA sequences in this sample. V and J are TRBV18 and TRBJ2-3; D not certain. CDR3 length equals 15 residues. Looked up from germline, CDR1 is KGHSH and CDR2 is LQKENI. V lost 6 bases, J lost 0 bases, and 13 bases lay in between. CDR3 nucleotide sequence: TGTGCCAGCTCTCCCCCGGCCTCAAGCACAGATACGCAGTATTTT. Protein sequence: CASSPPASSTDTQYF.

This chain connects TRBV28 to TRBJ2-7, with D unclear. CDR1 and CDR2 from the germline V gene are MDHEN and SYDVKM. The CDR3 has 13 amino acids. V lost 2 bases, J lost 5 bases, and 10 bases lay in between. CDR3 sequence (DNA): TGTGCCAGCAGTTTAAGAGTTCCCCACGAGCAGTACTTC. The encoded protein is CASSLRVPHEQYF.

The chain couples TRBV7-2 to TRBJ2-7; TRBD2 aligns across 12 bases. J lost 0 bases, V lost 1 base, and 10 bases had no gene match. The CDR3 is made up of 19 amino acids. CDR1 and CDR2 from the germline V gene are SGHTA and FQGNSA. CDR3 bases: TGTGCCAGCAGCTTAGTCGCTAGCGGGAGGGGAGGGTTCTCCTACGAGCAGTACTTC. This sequence encodes CASSLVASGRGGFSYEQYF. Based on the CDR3 plus reference TRBV7-2 and TRBJ2-7, the full variable domain is GAGVSQSPSNKVTEKGKDVELRCDPISGHTALYWYRQSLGQGLEFLIYFQGNSAPDKSGLPSDRFSAERTGGSVSTLTIQRTQQEDSAVYLCASSLVASGRGGFSYEQYFGPGTRLTVT.

V usage is TRBV29-1 and J usage is TRBJ2-2; no clear D. The CDR3 consists of 14 residues. The germline V gene encodes CDR1 SQVTM and CDR2 ANQGSEA. Trimming stripped 4 bases from V and 5 bases from J, with 14 bases between. The CDR3 DNA follows: TGCAGCGTTGCGTTGACCCACGGGACCGGGGAGCTGTTTTTT. Encoded protein: CSVALTHGTGELFF.

The J gene is TRBJ2-5, the V gene TRBV13; 7 nucleotides line up with TRBD1. The CDR3 is 14 residues long. Losses at the gene ends were 5 bases for V and 5 bases for J; bases not matched to a gene: 8. Germline lookup yields CDR1 PRHDT and CDR2 FYEKMQ (reference sequence). DNA of the CDR3: TGTGCCAGCAGCCTCCTAGGGGGCCGGGAGACCCAGTACTTC. Protein sequence: CASSLLGGRETQYF.

Concerning this clone itself: The sample has other DNA sequences that encode this CDR3 too. The rearrangement joins TRBV5-1 to TRBJ1-2; D is undetermined. From germline, CDR1 is SGHRS and CDR2 YFSETQ. This CDR3 spans 13 amino acids. V was clipped by 4 bases and J by 2 bases, with 9 bases between them. The CDR3 bases are TGCGCCAGCAGCCCCGCCAGCAACTATGGCTACACCTTC. This gives the protein CASSPASNYGYTF.

The rearrangement links TRBV6-5 to TRBJ2-7, with D possibly matching TRBD2 (7 bases). Germline assignment: CDR1 MNHEY and CDR2 SVGAGI. Trimming left V 8 bases short and J 3 bases short, with 17 bases between. This CDR3 contains 14 residues. The CDR3 region is CASPLGGGDYEQYF. Written as DNA, the CDR3 is TGTGCCAGCCCCTTGGGGGGGGGCGACTACGAGCAGTACTTC.

This CDR3 reads CASKDRGRGSLSGYTF. DNA for the CDR3: TGTGCCAGCAAAGACAGGGGGCGCGGAAGTCTTTCTGGCTACACCTTC. The chain uses TRBV2 and TRBJ1-2, with 10 bases aligning to TRBD1. J lost 7 bases, V lost 7 bases, and 15 bases had no gene match. Germline CDR1 and CDR2: SNHLY and FYNNEI. The CDR3 runs 16 residues.

The chain carries TRBV29-1 and TRBJ2-1, with D perhaps matching TRBD1 (6 bases). CDR1 is SQVTM, CDR2 ANQGSEA, per germline. The CDR3 consists of 13 residues. V gave up 2 bases and J gave up 7 bases, with 12 bases separating them. The CDR3 nucleotides read TGCAGCGTTGAACGGACAGCTGAGAATGAGCAGTTCTTC. It yields the protein CSVERTAENEQFF.

This chain connects TRBV7-2 to TRBJ2-7, with 7 positions matching TRBD2. Looked up from germline, CDR1 is SGHTA and CDR2 is FQGNSA. This CDR3 has 15 residues. V dropped 3 bases and J dropped 2; count of bases not matched to a gene: 7. This chain's CDR3 is CASSLGLAVPYEQYF. The CDR3, as DNA: TGTGCCAGCAGCTTGGGGCTAGCGGTTCCCTACGAGCAGTACTTC.

This sequence joins TRBV7-3 and TRBJ2-2, with D perhaps assigned TRBD1 or TRBD2 (6 bases each). From germline, CDR1 is SGHTA and CDR2 FQGTGA. V was pared by 1 base and J by 2 bases, with 11 bases between. This CDR3 is built from 16 residues. The CDR3 nucleotides are TGTGCCAGCAGCTTAAAAGGGGGGTCCAACACCGGGGAGCTGTTTTTT. Protein product: CASSLKGGSNTGELFF.